This TCR beta chain was identified in a study of tissue T cells after allogeneic stem cell transplantation. General study findings and limits: Shared clones across patients were few; motif clustering revealed tissue-specific shared signatures.

The CDR3 has 17 amino acids. With V trimmed by 4 bases and J by 0 bases, 5 bases remained unmatched. Germline CDR1 is NSQYPW and CDR2 is LRSPGD (reference sequence). This table comes from immunoSEQ multiplex PCR, and its TCRdb copy is limited to in-frame clones, with some not included. This sample yields roughly 21,000 clones, of which 69% are seen a single time; 0.41% belongs to the top ten. Concerning this clone itself: No antigen is known for it. Gene and germline names: mouse. The read is 1 residue too short to cover the CDR3 end, so that end is filled in from the germline J gene.

The rearrangement links TRBV1 to TRBJ2-4; 12 positions agree with TRBD2. This clonotype was obtained from a female BALB/c mouse in good health. The strain's MHC haplotype is H2-d. The specimen was blood. CDR3 residues: CTCSGGTGGSSQNTLYF. The covered CDR3 bases are TGCACCTGCAGTGGGGGGACTGGGGGGTCTAGTCAAAACACCTTGTAC.